This TCR beta chain derives from a study of CD8+CD57+ T cells in acquired aplastic anemia. This clonotype came up many times. Genomic DNA, the template, was used for profiling of the TCR beta VDJ and CDR3. TCRdb fed the reads into MiXCR, producing one record per CDR3 protein. The sample shows about 190,000 distinct CDR3 sequences, 54% of them seen only once. The junction had 17 bases not matched to a gene; V was cut back by 4 bases and J by 0 bases. This CDR3 has 19 residues. Germline CDR1 reads WNHNN; CDR2 reads SYGVQD (reference sequence). The V gene is TRBV10-1, the J gene TRBJ2-7, with 8 positions matching TRBD1. The receptor's source is a human donor in good health, serving as a control. The sample taken for sequencing was sorted CD4+, CD8+, or CD8+CD57+ T cells (not recorded which) from PBMCs. Here the CDR3 DNA reads TGCGCCAGCAGTGCAGGGGAGGTAGGGCAGGGGGCCAACTCCTACGAGCAGTACTTC. This translates into CASSAGEVGQGANSYEQYF.